What follows are 9 T cell receptor beta chains derived from one specimen sequenced in a study of early T cells in non-severe SARS-CoV-2 infection. TCRdb analysed the 5' RACE reads with MiXCR anew, one entry per CDR3 protein. The data show about 35,000 distinct CDR3 sequences, under 8% seen once. The source material was whole blood. The receptor set was obtained from an adult who was a healthcare worker with PCR-confirmed SARS-CoV-2 infection or an uninfected control (not recorded which).

This clonotype was detected only a few times. The chain carries TRBV7-8 and TRBJ1-4; D unresolved. The V gene lost 1 base and the J gene lost 8 bases, with 14 bases spanning the gap. This CDR3 has 15 residues. Germline assignment: CDR1 SGHVS and CDR2 FQNEAQ. DNA of the CDR3: TGTGCCAGCAGCTTAGATCGAGTATTAAGGGAAAAACTGTTTTTT. Translated: CASSLDRVLREKLFF.

This clonotype was counted many times. This chain joins TRBV19 and TRBJ2-1; D unresolved. Germline CDR1 and CDR2: LNHDA and SQIVND (reference sequence). V was trimmed by 0 bases and J by 4 bases, leaving 13 bases between them. The CDR3 runs 16 residues. The CDR3 DNA reads TGTGCCAGTAGTATAGACGGTCTCACACGTTACAATGAGCAGTTCTTC. The encoded protein is CASSIDGLTRYNEQFF.

This clonotype was recorded many times. The chain uses TRBV7-6 and TRBJ1-1; TRBD1 matches 7 bases. The CDR3 has 13 amino acids. The junction had 4 bases not matched to a gene; V was cut back by 5 bases and J by 4 bases. Germline-derived CDR1 and CDR2 are SGHVS and FNYEAQ. The CDR3 DNA reads TGTGCCAGCAGCCGACAGGGAGCCACTGAAGCTTTCTTT. Translation gives CASSRQGATEAFF.

This clonotype was picked up a small number of times. This rearrangement joins TRBV3-1 to TRBJ2-1; tentatively, D is TRBD1 (5 bases). The germline V and J ends were trimmed by 5 bases and 3 bases, with 32 bases remaining between them. The germline V gene encodes CDR1 LGHDT and CDR2 YNNKEL (reference sequence). This CDR3 has 21 amino acids. The chain's CDR3 is CASSGRQIKNNPNPFYNEQFF. The CDR3 DNA reads TGTGCCAGCAGCGGCAGACAGATCAAGAATAACCCGAACCCCTTCTACAATGAGCAGTTCTTC.

The CDR3 coding sequence is TGTGCCACCAGTGACCTCCGGCCGGGACTAGGGGACAATGAGCAGTTCTTC. It is translated as CATSDLRPGLGDNEQFF. The chain is built from TRBV24-1 and TRBJ2-1; 8 bases align to TRBD2. The CDR3 runs 17 residues. Losses at the gene ends were 4 bases for V and 5 bases for J; bases not matched to a gene: 12. Germline V gene lookup returns CDR1 KGHDR and CDR2 SFDVKD.

The chain employs TRBV5-1 and TRBJ2-1; possibly TRBD1 or TRBD2 for D (5 bases each). V lost 0 bases to trimming and J lost 0 bases, with 13 bases between them. Germline V gene data show CDR1 as SGHRS and CDR2 as YFSETQ. This CDR3 region has 17 residues. CDR3 residues: CASSLAPPGSSYNEQFF. The CDR3 nucleotides are TGCGCCAGCAGCTTGGCCCCGCCAGGGAGCTCCTACAATGAGCAGTTCTTC.

This clonotype was observed at least ten times. The chain recombines TRBV12-3 or TRBV12-4 with TRBJ2-1, with 10 positions matching TRBD2. V shed 6 bases and J 5 bases; nucleotides not matched to a gene: 7. The CDR3 totals 15 residues. CDR3: CASRPSGSNHNEQFF. CDR3 DNA sequence: TGTGCCAGCAGACCTAGCGGGAGTAACCACAATGAGCAGTTCTTC.

V gene TRBV29-1 combines with J gene TRBJ1-3; D not resolved. CDR3 length equals 15 residues. V gave up 0 bases and J gave up 2 bases, with 11 bases separating them. CDR1 is SQVTM and CDR2 is ANQGSEA in the germline V gene. DNA of the CDR3: TGCAGCGTTGAAGAGTTACGAAGGCCTGGAAACACCATATATTTT. Translated: CSVEELRRPGNTIYF.

The rearrangement joins TRBV18 to TRBJ2-7, with a tentative D call TRBD1 (5 bases). CDR3 length equals 14 residues. V was pared by 1 base and J by 1 base, with 8 bases between. Germline loops: CDR1 KGHSH, CDR2 LQKENI. CDR3 nucleotides: TGTGCCAGCTCACCACAGACAGAGTCCTACGAGCAGTACTTC. Amino acids: CASSPQTESYEQYF.